The sequence of this T cell receptor beta chain was determined in a study of metastatic and nonmetastatic thyroid tumors. Study in general: Samples came from malignant and benign thyroid patients, and repertoires were compared across blood and tumor or nodule tissue. Points from the study as a whole: In both blood and tumor samples, TCR beta diversity was reported significantly higher for malignant than benign nodules.

In the source study's methods: What underpinned the distant-metastasis classifier for papillary thyroid cancer was the set of CDR3 differences across clinicopathological groups. TCRdb re-called clones via MiXCR from the PCR reads. What appears here as the V and J calls and clone size reflects TCRdb's work, not the paper's. The data show tens of thousands of clones, 20% to 25% seen once. This clone was counted ten times or more. Its antigen is not identified. Trimming at V came to 6 bases and at J to 7 bases, leaving 17 bases not matched to a gene. The CDR3 contains 18 residues. Each patient went into thyroid surgery without having received any treatment.

The specimen was blood. V gene TRBV12-3 or TRBV12-4 combines with J gene TRBJ2-2; 10 bases agree with TRBD1. The sequence came from a female donor with papillary thyroid cancer or a benign thyroid nodule (not recorded which). Some clones in this sample may be carry-over from other donors' samples. The chain's CDR3 is CASSPLGVGTGEFGELFF. The CDR3 DNA is TGTGCCAGCAGCCCCCTGGGGGTGGGGACAGGGGAATTCGGGGAGCTGTTTTTT.